The source of this T cell receptor beta chain is a study of shared clonotypes between healthy human individuals. J lost 0 bases, V lost 6 bases, and 10 bases had no gene match. In germline, CDR1 is MDHEN, CDR2 SYDVKM. The CDR3 extends over 17 amino acids. In the case of this clone: Its antigen is currently unknown.

An assay was performed, and its level was deep. Several immunoSEQ 96-well plates shared each subset's DNA, each plate a replicate. The data were produced by immunoSEQ multiplex PCR, yet TCRdb's version contains in-frame clones alone and is incomplete. The data show about half a million clones, approximately 85% seen once. General study points: Investigators collected only blood, and repertoires in tissues likely differ.

Study donors comprised healthy, HIV-negative adults devoid of recent acute infection or vaccination. The chain combines TRBV28 with TRBJ2-1; TRBD2 agrees at 8 bases. Sequencing used PBMCs. This TCR derives from a woman aged 40-49 years in good health. Some clones in this sample may be carry-over from other donors' samples. CDR3 DNA sequence: TGTGCCAGCAGCCAGCCATTTAGCGGGATCTCCTACAATGAGCAGTTCTTC. Protein: CASSQPFSGISYNEQFF.